A selection of T cell receptor beta chains follows, all from one sample in a study of PD-L1 blockade in urothelial cancer. Sequencing used immunoSEQ multiplex PCR; TCRdb keeps in-frame clones, though not all of them. The repertoire includes approximately 47,000 clones, approximately 78% of them detected once, and over 8.5% sits in the top ten. The specimen was PBMCs, collected around atezolizumab (anti-PD-L1) treatment. The receptors originated from a man between 70 and 80 years old with urothelial cancer. The CDR3 runs from the conserved cysteine through the conserved F or W. Fields, in order: D gene, V gene, clone size, J gene, CDR3 DNA, CDR3 protein. The D gene is left open where the match is weak. Part of the rows lack a size; the others show once, few, many or a class for expanded clones.

d_call: TRBD1
v_call: TRBV28
clone_size: -
j_call: TRBJ2-7
cdr3_nt: TGTGCCAGCAGTTTAGACCTACAGGGGTCGGTAGCCTACGAGCAGTACTTC
cdr3_aa: CASSLDLQGSVAYEQYF

d_call: -
v_call: TRBV9
clone_size: -
j_call: TRBJ2-3
cdr3_nt: TGTGCCAGCAGCGTAGCTGAAGGGGATAGCACAGATACGCAGTATTTT
cdr3_aa: CASSVAEGDSTDTQYF

d_call: -
v_call: TRBV5-1
clone_size: -
j_call: TRBJ2-1
cdr3_nt: TGCGCCAGCGGACGGGGGGCAGGTGACAATGAGCAGTTCTTC
cdr3_aa: CASGRGAGDNEQFF

d_call: -
v_call: TRBV4-1
clone_size: -
j_call: TRBJ2-3
cdr3_nt: TGCGCCAGCAGCCTACTGACAAGGGATACGCAGTATTTT
cdr3_aa: CASSLLTRDTQYF

d_call: TRBD2
v_call: TRBV5-6
clone_size: -
j_call: TRBJ2-7
cdr3_nt: TGTGCCAGCAGCGCCGGGACTAGCGCCTCCTACGAGCAGTACTTC
cdr3_aa: CASSAGTSASYEQYF

d_call: TRBD2
v_call: TRBV7-7
clone_size: -
j_call: TRBJ2-2
cdr3_nt: TGTGCTAGCAGCTTAGGGGAGGGGATCGACACCGGGGAGCTGTTTTTT
cdr3_aa: CASSLGEGIDTGELFF

d_call: TRBD2
v_call: TRBV5-4
clone_size: -
j_call: TRBJ2-4
cdr3_nt: TGTGCCAGCAGCTTGGACAGCGGGAGAGACATTCAGTACTTC
cdr3_aa: CASSLDSGRDIQYF

d_call: -
v_call: TRBV2
clone_size: -
j_call: TRBJ1-1
cdr3_nt: TGTGCCAGCAGTACGCTAGTCGTGACTGAAGCTTTCTTT
cdr3_aa: CASSTLVVTEAFF

d_call: TRBD1
v_call: TRBV7-8
clone_size: -
j_call: TRBJ2-7
cdr3_nt: TGTGCCAGCAGCTTAGCGTGGACAGGGAGGATCGTTTACGAGCAGTACTTC
cdr3_aa: CASSLAWTGRIVYEQYF

d_call: -
v_call: TRBV6-5
clone_size: -
j_call: TRBJ2-2
cdr3_nt: TGTGCCAGCAGTTACGAGAGAGGGACAAACACCGGGGAGCTGTTTTTT
cdr3_aa: CASSYERGTNTGELFF

d_call: -
v_call: TRBV5-5
clone_size: -
j_call: TRBJ1-4
cdr3_nt: TGTGCCAGCAGCCCCGAACTGAGGGGACTTAATGAAAAACTGTTTTTT
cdr3_aa: CASSPELRGLNEKLFF

d_call: TRBD1
v_call: TRBV5-1
clone_size: -
j_call: TRBJ1-2
cdr3_nt: TGCGCCAGCAGCTCAGACAGGGGGGTAAGCGGCTACACCTTC
cdr3_aa: CASSSDRGVSGYTF

d_call: -
v_call: TRBV11-3
clone_size: -
j_call: TRBJ2-5
cdr3_nt: TGTGCCAGCAGCCCCGGGACAACTCTCCAAGAGACCCAGTACTTC
cdr3_aa: CASSPGTTLQETQYF

d_call: -
v_call: TRBV29-1
clone_size: few
j_call: TRBJ1-1
cdr3_nt: TGCAGCGTTGAAACAGTTTTGAACACTGAAGCTTTCTTT
cdr3_aa: CSVETVLNTEAFF

d_call: -
v_call: TRBV11-2
clone_size: medium-sized
j_call: TRBJ1-1
cdr3_nt: TGTGCCAGCAGCTTAGGGTCCAGTTTTGAAGCTTTCTTT
cdr3_aa: CASSLGSSFEAFF

d_call: TRBD1
v_call: TRBV27
clone_size: few
j_call: TRBJ1-2
cdr3_nt: TGTGCCAGCAGTCCACTTTTCAAACTCCGACAGGGACGCTATGGCTACACCTTC
cdr3_aa: CASSPLFKLRQGRYGYTF

d_call: -
v_call: TRBV20-1
clone_size: -
j_call: TRBJ2-1
cdr3_nt: TGCAGTGCCCAAGTCACAAATGAGCAGTTCTTC
cdr3_aa: CSAQVTNEQFF

d_call: -
v_call: TRBV5-4
clone_size: -
j_call: TRBJ2-7
cdr3_nt: TGTGCCAGCAGGACTACAGGGTCCTACGAGCAGTACTTC
cdr3_aa: CASRTTGSYEQYF

d_call: -
v_call: TRBV5-1
clone_size: -
j_call: TRBJ1-2
cdr3_nt: TGCGCCAGCAGCTTGTCTTCCGGTGACTATGGCTACACCTTC
cdr3_aa: CASSLSSGDYGYTF

d_call: TRBD1
v_call: TRBV10-2
clone_size: -
j_call: TRBJ2-7
cdr3_nt: TGCGCCAGCAGTGAGTCCGTACAGGGGGCAACGCAGTACTTC
cdr3_aa: CASSESVQGATQYF

d_call: -
v_call: TRBV29-1
clone_size: -
j_call: TRBJ2-7
cdr3_nt: TGCAGCGTTAGCGACGCAGACTACGAGCAGTACTTC
cdr3_aa: CSVSDADYEQYF

d_call: TRBD2
v_call: TRBV11-3
clone_size: -
j_call: TRBJ2-1
cdr3_nt: TGTGCCAGCAACACCGGGACTAGCGGGAGACGGGGCAATGAGCAGTTCTTC
cdr3_aa: CASNTGTSGRRGNEQFF

d_call: TRBD1
v_call: TRBV7-9
clone_size: -
j_call: TRBJ1-1
cdr3_nt: TGTGCCAGCAGCCCGAACCTCAGGACAGGGGTCCCTTGGAACACTGAAGCTTTCTTT
cdr3_aa: CASSPNLRTGVPWNTEAFF

d_call: TRBD2
v_call: TRBV6-5
clone_size: -
j_call: TRBJ2-3
cdr3_nt: TGTGCCAGCAGCTCTAGCGGGAGTACAGATACGCAGTATTTT
cdr3_aa: CASSSSGSTDTQYF

d_call: TRBD2
v_call: TRBV30
clone_size: -
j_call: TRBJ2-7
cdr3_nt: TGTGCCTGGAGATCAGGCGGGACTAGCGGAACCTACGAGCAGTACTTC
cdr3_aa: CAWRSGGTSGTYEQYF